The 24 T cell receptor beta chains in this list originate from one sample, sequenced in a study of T cell changes during pregnancy in multiple sclerosis. TCRdb's copy holds only in-frame clones and misses some; the assay was immunoSEQ multiplex PCR. The sample has about 130,000 clones, about 96% seen once; the top ten hold 0.44%. Sample: peripheral blood, taken after pregnancy. The source of these receptors is a female donor with multiple sclerosis, enrolled in a pregnancy study.

The V and J genes are TRBV9 and TRBJ1-3, with TRBD1 matching over 9 bases. The CDR3 has 15 residues. Germline V gene sequence: CDR1 SGDLS, CDR2 YYNGEE. V lost 0 bases to trimming and J lost 3 bases; unmatched junction nucleotides: 1. CDR3 coding DNA: TGTGCCAGCAGCGTAGGGGGACAGGGTGGAAACACCATATATTTT. As protein: CASSVGGQGGNTIYF.

V gene TRBV7-6 combines with J gene TRBJ2-7, with TRBD1 identical over 10 bases. The CDR3 runs 15 residues. V was clipped by 5 bases and J by 2 bases; unmatched bases: 6. The germline CDR1 and CDR2 sequences are SGHVS and FNYEAQ. The CDR3 spells CASSIRQGATYEQYF. Here the CDR3 DNA reads TGTGCCAGCAGCATACGACAGGGGGCCACCTACGAGCAGTACTTC.

The gene calls are TRBV28 and TRBJ2-2; D remains ambiguous. Germline CDR1 is MDHEN and CDR2 is SYDVKM. This CDR3 has 16 residues. Deletions cut 0 bases from V and 1 base from J, with 9 bases between. In nucleotides, the CDR3 is TGTGCCAGCAGTTTATGGGGTCAGGAGAACACCGGGGAGCTGTTTTTT. It codes for CASSLWGQENTGELFF.

The chain employs TRBV13 and TRBJ1-1; 7 bases agree with TRBD1. There are 15 residues in the CDR3. Germline lookup yields CDR1 PRHDT and CDR2 FYEKMQ (reference sequence). With 1 base clipped from V and 2 bases from J, the junction kept 4 bases outside the gene matches. The CDR3 reads CASSLDTGANTEAFF. As DNA, the CDR3 is TGTGCCAGCAGCTTAGACACAGGGGCAAACACTGAAGCTTTCTTT.

The chain is built from TRBV9 and TRBJ2-6; D is perhaps TRBD1 (6 bases). Trimming shortened V by 1 base and J by 2 bases, and 13 bases separated the two germline ends. The CDR3 totals 17 residues. CDR1 and CDR2 (germline): SGDLS, YYNGEE. The CDR3 bases are TGTGCCAGCAGCGTACTCGGGACATCCCCTGGGGCCAACGTCCTGACTTTC. Protein product: CASSVLGTSPGANVLTF.

This clone was seen a single time. This chain joins TRBV7-9 and TRBJ2-1, with TRBD2 matching over 7 bases. There are 12 residues in the CDR3. J lost 8 bases, V lost 5 bases, and 3 bases had no gene match. The germline gives CDR1 SEHNR, CDR2 FQNEAQ (reference sequence). This CDR3 is CASSPAGDEQFF. CDR3 coding DNA: TGTGCCAGCAGCCCCGCGGGGGATGAGCAGTTCTTC.

This rearrangement joins TRBV19 to TRBJ1-3, with D unclear. This CDR3 region has 14 residues. CDR1 is LNHDA and CDR2 is SQIVND in the germline V gene (reference sequence). Trimming removed 7 bases at V and 3 bases at J, with 13 bases between. CDR3 region: CASNDGGFGNTIYF. The DNA of the CDR3 is TGTGCCAGTAATGACGGCGGATTTGGAAACACCATATATTTT.

DNA for the CDR3: TGTGCCAGCAGGCTGACCGCTAGGTCCTCTGGAAACACCATATATTTT. Residues: CASRLTARSSGNTIYF. The chain combines TRBV4-2 with TRBJ1-3; D not resolved. Germline values: CDR1 LGHNA, CDR2 YNFKEQ. This CDR3 spans 16 amino acids. Trimming removed 6 bases at V and 0 bases at J, with 15 bases between.

This chain joins TRBV9 and TRBJ2-3, with a tentative D call TRBD2 (6 bases). From germline, CDR1 is SGDLS and CDR2 YYNGEE. Trimming cost V 7 bases and J 2 bases, with 17 bases left between them. The CDR3 totals 15 residues. Written as DNA, the CDR3 is TGTGCCAGCCGGAGTGGGACTCAACTCACAGATACGCAGTATTTT. This sequence encodes CASRSGTQLTDTQYF.

This clone has only one observation. This chain joins TRBV7-3 and TRBJ2-3; D is unclear. The CDR3 contains 13 residues. The V gene lost 6 bases and the J gene lost 3 bases, with 10 bases spanning the gap. Germline lookup yields CDR1 SGHTA and CDR2 FQGTGA. The CDR3 spells CASSPFGTDTQYF. CDR3 DNA: TGTGCCAGCAGTCCATTCGGGACAGATACGCAGTATTTT.

The gene calls are TRBV29-1 and TRBJ1-1; tentative D call: TRBD1 (6 bases). Germline lookup yields CDR1 SQVTM and CDR2 ANQGSEA. V lost 7 bases and J 3 bases, leaving 9 bases between the germline ends. The CDR3 runs to 11 residues. The CDR3 nucleotides read TGCAGCGGGACAGATTACACTGAAGCTTTCTTT. Translating gives CSGTDYTEAFF.

This clone was detected only a few times. V gene TRBV4-2 combines with J gene TRBJ1-4, with D hard to call. CDR1 and CDR2 (germline): LGHNA, YNFKEQ. CDR3 length: 12 residues. Trimming stripped 0 bases from V and 10 bases from J, with 6 bases between. The CDR3, as DNA: TGTGCCAGCAGCCAAGATAGAATAAAACTGTTTTTT. Protein sequence: CASSQDRIKLFF.

The chain carries TRBV5-5 and TRBJ1-2, with 7 nucleotides matching TRBD1. The length of the CDR3 is 17 residues. Per the germline V gene, CDR1 is SGHKS and CDR2 is YYEKEE (reference sequence). After removal of 1 base from V and 8 bases from J, the junction contained 17 bases not matched to a gene. In DNA, the CDR3 is TGTGCCAGCAGCTTGACAGGGGCCCTTGCGAACACAGGGGGCTACACCTTC. Amino acid sequence: CASSLTGALANTGGYTF.

This clone appeared a single time. V usage is TRBV7-9 and J usage is TRBJ2-5, with 8 bases that match TRBD1. V lost 4 bases, J lost 5 bases, and 6 bases stayed unmatched. The CDR3 loop spans 14 amino acids. Per the germline V gene, CDR1 is SEHNR and CDR2 is FQNEAQ (reference sequence). The CDR3 sequence is CASSSGQGLETQYF. In nucleotides, the CDR3 is TGTGCCAGCAGCTCCGGACAGGGCCTCGAGACCCAGTACTTC.

The chain links TRBV7-9 to TRBJ1-3; 9 bases line up with TRBD1. The ends lost 4 bases at V and 3 bases at J; junction bases unmatched: 10. This CDR3 has 17 amino acids. Germline CDR1 and CDR2: SEHNR and FQNEAQ (reference sequence). The CDR3 DNA follows: TGTGCCAGCAGCTCTTATTCGCTGACAGGGGGTGGAAACACCATATATTTT. Translation gives CASSSYSLTGGGNTIYF. The entire variable domain, with the rest obtained from reference TRBV7-9 and TRBJ1-3, is as follows: DTGVSQNPRHKITKRGQNVTFRCDPISEHNRLYWYRQTLGQGPEFLTYFQNEAQLEKSRLLSDRFSAERPKGSFSTLEIQRTEQGDSAMYLCASSSYSLTGGGNTIYFGEGSWLTVV.

The gene calls are TRBV19 and TRBJ2-7; possible D gene TRBD1, 5 bases. The CDR3 spans 13 residues. CDR1 and CDR2 (germline): LNHDA, SQIVND (reference sequence). Trimming stripped 5 bases from V and 3 bases from J, with 11 bases between. CDR3 coding DNA: TGTGCCAGTAGTCCTGACAGATTCTACGAGCAGTACTTC. This gives the protein CASSPDRFYEQYF.

The rearrangement joins TRBV6-1 to TRBJ2-1, with D maybe TRBD1 (5 bases). The CDR3 covers 12 residues. Trimming removed 4 bases at V and 9 bases at J, with 10 bases between. Germline CDR1 and CDR2: MNHNS and SASEGT. In nucleotides, the CDR3 is TGTGCCAGCAGTGGGGGCCGAGGTGAGCAGTTCTTC. The encoded protein is CASSGGRGEQFF.

The chain is built from TRBV6-1 and TRBJ2-7; 9 nucleotides agree with TRBD2. The CDR3 is 14 residues long. The junction had 8 bases not matched to a gene; V was cut back by 5 bases and J by 6 bases. Germline V gene sequence: CDR1 MNHNS, CDR2 SASEGT. CDR3 in amino acids: CASSPISGSTEQYF. The CDR3 bases are TGTGCCAGCAGTCCAATTAGCGGGAGTACCGAGCAGTACTTC.

This chain joins TRBV25-1 and TRBJ2-7, with D tentatively TRBD1 (5 bases). This CDR3 comprises 12 residues. V lost 4 bases and J lost 3, with 7 bases in between. From germline, CDR1 is MGHDK and CDR2 SYGVNS. The CDR3 sequence is CASSAQGYEQYF. Here the CDR3 DNA reads TGTGCCAGCAGTGCCCAGGGCTACGAGCAGTACTTC.

V usage is TRBV19 and J usage is TRBJ1-1; possible D gene TRBD1, 5 bases. CDR3 size: 15 residues. The V end was cut by 4 bases, the J end by 1 base, with 13 bases between. Germline lookup yields CDR1 LNHDA and CDR2 SQIVND (reference sequence). In DNA form, the CDR3 reads TGTGCCAGTAGTACTTCAGGGATCCCGAACACTGAAGCTTTCTTT. Translating it yields CASSTSGIPNTEAFF.

The J gene is TRBJ2-3, the V gene TRBV23-1; D possibly corresponds to TRBD2 (7 bases). TRBV23-1 is an ORF; its function is uncertain. This CDR3 is 22 amino acids long. V lost 5 bases and J 0 bases, leaving 33 bases between the germline ends. The DNA for the CDR3 is TGCGCCAGCAGTTCGGGGGGACACCCCCCGGACCCTAACCGTCTGAGCACAGATACGCAGTATTTT. Protein product: CASSSGGHPPDPNRLSTDTQYF.

This clone was recorded only once. V and J are TRBV30 and TRBJ1-1; TRBD1 matches 8 bases. J gave up 4 bases and V 2 bases, and 3 bases lay outside the gene matches. This CDR3 region has 13 residues. Per germline, CDR1 GTSNPN and CDR2 SVGIG (reference sequence). This CDR3 reads CAWSPDRGTEAFF. The DNA for the CDR3 is TGTGCCTGGAGTCCTGACAGGGGCACTGAAGCTTTCTTT.

This sequence joins TRBV19 and TRBJ1-1, with D unresolved. This CDR3 has 16 residues. Germline V gene lookup returns CDR1 LNHDA and CDR2 SQIVND (reference sequence). V lost 4 bases to trimming and J lost 6 bases, with 21 bases between them. DNA for the CDR3: TGTGCCAGTAGTACATTTGGAGGGCATCCCGGCGCTGAAGCTTTCTTT. As protein: CASSTFGGHPGAEAFF.

The table lists this clone with a count of one. The CDR3 coding sequence is TGTGCCAGCACCAGGGCAGATACGCAGTATTTT. Amino acid sequence: CASTRADTQYF. This sequence joins TRBV5-5 and TRBJ2-3; weak D call: TRBD1 (5 bases). Trimming left V 6 bases short and J 4 bases short, with 6 bases between. The germline CDR1 and CDR2 sequences are SGHKS and YYEKEE (reference sequence). There are 11 residues in the CDR3.